This TCR beta chain was sequenced during a study of T cells in Graves' hyperthyroidism and ophthalmopathy (dated by TCRdb to about 2019). Context from the whole study: Peripheral blood samples were taken at the time of initial diagnosis, prior to any treatment. To identify TCR V-J signatures that set the groups apart, the researchers used a discovery cohort of 100 patients, made up of 43 with Graves' ophthalmopathy and 57 with stable Graves' hyperthyroidism. An independent validation cohort of around 19 hyperthyroidism patients and 17 patients who later progressed to ophthalmopathy tested prospective prediction of ophthalmopathy. The 100 discovery patients were randomly split 7:3 into training and test sets. In about six Graves' hyperthyroidism patients, the study also compared T-cell repertoires from thyroid tissue with T-cell repertoires from blood. Once sampling was done, hyperthyroidism patients were given methimazole at a starting dose of 30 mg daily, whereas ophthalmopathy patients were given high-dose intravenous methylprednisolone. The paper reports TCR Vbeta CDR3 sequencing of about 140 peripheral blood samples: around 45 ophthalmopathy, around 80 hyperthyroidism and 17 progressor patients.

Regarding this clonotype: Its antigen is still unknown. This may be a read error, as it is one base from a much larger clone.

TCR beta CDR3 regions were amplified from RNA transcripts. The first round of RT-PCR for the TCR CDR3 was performed with the HTBI primer set and the Qiagen OneStep RT-PCR kit. Libraries were constructed in a second round of multiplex PCR, after which size selection and purification were carried out. Sequencing of the libraries was done on an Illumina HiSeq2000 using paired-end 100 bp reads. The study's own analysis went as follows. SOAPnuke was used to process the raw data, removing reads that contained adapters or uncalled bases, had a mean Phred below 15, or lacked an exact match to the constant primer or identifier. High-quality paired reads were merged with COPE v1.2.5, and unique nucleotide sequences were defined as clonotypes. MiTCR v1.1 was used to align the clonotypes against IMGT TRBV, TRBD and TRBJ reference segments. Analysis was restricted to V-J combinations with a frequency above 0.0001, which covered just over 98% of repertoires. The TCS score was defined as the ratio of F50 (clonal expansion) to E x V (chaos), calculated using BLOSUM62-based TCRdist between CDR3 peptides within each V-J. Welch's t-statistics and random forest reduced fewer than 600 V-J features to about 13, which were used in a naive Bayes classifier (R e1071). TCRdb reprocessed the public reads (quality trimming at Q25 with fastp, clone calling with MiXCR) and kept in-frame beta chains. CDR3 protein duplicates are merged, each entry listing the most common genes and DNA. TCRdb, rather than the study authors, made the V and J calls. Counted in this sample were fewer than 350,000 distinct CDR3 sequences; around a sixth of them appeared once. Clones ranked in the top ten supply under 55% of the sample.

The CDR3 sequence holds 14 residues, the cysteine and phenylalanine included. Only the CDR3 part of the read is kept: 42 bases, read in frame from the first base. The germline V gene supplies CDR1 KGHSH and CDR2 LQKENI. Stable Graves' hyperthyroidism was defined as no progression to ophthalmopathy during 18 months of follow-up. The hyperthyroidism patients were between 18 and 65 years old and newly diagnosed, with a disease duration of less than 2 months. Any patient with an uncontrolled infection, another autoimmune disease, pregnancy or lactation was excluded. Diagnoses were based on clinical symptoms, serum thyroxine and TRAb, thyroid ultrasound and orbital computed tomography. Ficoll-Paque density gradient centrifugation was used to isolate PBMCs from about 9 ml of fresh peripheral blood. Trizol reagent was used to extract total RNA, and RNA quality was then checked on an Agilent 2100 Bioanalyzer.

Results and caveats for the whole study, not just this receptor: A model built on a 13 V-J signature distinguished ophthalmopathy from stable hyperthyroidism, reaching about 89% sensitivity and about 81% specificity in cross-validation and 80%/75% in testing. In validation, progression to ophthalmopathy was predicted by the model with nearly 71% sensitivity and roughly 76% specificity, a median of approximately 6.5 months before onset. No statistical method was used to set the sample size in advance, and investigators knew the group allocation. Most expanded thyroid clonotypes (frequency above 0.001) were also detected in blood, suggesting blood repertoires may reflect thyroid immune responses.

Sequenced: blood. The receptor was isolated from a woman aged 45-65 years with Graves' hyperthyroidism. Recombination joined TRBV18 with TRBJ1-1; TRBD1 is possibly the D segment (6 matching bases). The DNA sequence is TGTGCCAGCTCACCGGACAGCCAGAACACTGAAGCTCTCTTT. Its translation is CASSPDSQNTEALF.